These T cell receptor beta chains were read from a single sample in a study of cytomegalovirus exposure and HLA in healthy donors. Assay used: immunoSEQ multiplex PCR; TCRdb lists only in-frame clones, some missing. The sample lists a few hundred thousand clones, 70% to 90% occurring once. Sequencing input: PBMCs. The receptors were gathered from a young woman in good health and CMV-seronegative. The CDR3 runs from the conserved cysteine through the conserved F or W. The D gene is left open where the match is weak. Size is stated for part of the rows, as once, few or many counts, or as a class when the clone is expanded.

D gene	J gene	V gene	clone size	CDR3 protein	CDR3 DNA
TRBD1	TRBJ1-5	TRBV29-1	NA	CSVLDRGGNQPQHF	TGCAGCGTCCTCGACAGGGGGGGCAATCAGCCCCAGCATTTT
NA	TRBJ2-7	TRBV27	once	CASNAGSPYEQYF	TGTGCCAGCAACGCGGGATCCCCCTACGAGCAGTACTTC
TRBD1	TRBJ2-7	TRBV28	NA	CASGGQMTYEQYF	TGTGCCAGCGGGGGACAGATGACCTACGAGCAGTACTTC
NA	TRBJ2-7	TRBV7-9	NA	CASSMDSGNEQYF	TGTGCCAGCAGCATGGACAGTGGCAACGAGCAGTACTTC
NA	TRBJ2-3	TRBV29-1	NA	CSVFGASTDTQYF	TGCAGCGTTTTCGGAGCTAGCACAGATACGCAGTATTTT
TRBD2	TRBJ2-1	TRBV5-8	NA	CASSLGVAGYNEQFF	TGTGCCAGCAGCTTGGGGGTAGCGGGATACAATGAGCAGTTCTTC
NA	TRBJ1-4	TRBV4-1	NA	CASSQYDRDNEKLFF	TGCGCCAGCAGCCAATACGACAGAGATAATGAAAAACTGTTTTTT
NA	TRBJ2-7	TRBV7-7	NA	CASSVSGSYEQYF	TGTGCTAGCAGCGTTAGCGGCTCCTACGAGCAGTACTTC
NA	TRBJ2-1	TRBV7-9	NA	CASSSLYHPGESYNEQFF	TGTGCCAGCAGCTCCCTTTATCACCCGGGAGAAAGCTACAATGAGCAGTTCTTC
NA	TRBJ2-1	TRBV5-1	NA	CASSFESAGNEQFF	TGCGCCAGCAGCTTTGAATCCGCCGGGAATGAGCAGTTCTTC
NA	TRBJ2-1	TRBV5-1	NA	CASSLGGSGRPDYNEQFF	TGCGCCAGCAGCTTGGGGGGGTCAGGGAGGCCCGACTACAATGAGCAGTTCTTC
NA	TRBJ1-1	TRBV27	NA	CASSYQGINTEAFF	TGTGCCAGCAGTTACCAGGGAATCAACACTGAAGCTTTCTTT
NA	TRBJ2-3	TRBV7-9	NA	CASSSRGPDTQYF	TGTGCCAGCAGCTCCCGGGGTCCAGATACGCAGTATTTT
TRBD2	TRBJ2-1	TRBV19	NA	CASSTLGLAGNEQFF	TGTGCCAGTAGTACCCTAGGACTAGCGGGCAATGAGCAGTTCTTC
NA	TRBJ2-3	TRBV4-1	NA	CASSQPRRGLTDTQYF	TGCGCCAGCAGCCAACCCAGGAGGGGACTCACAGATACGCAGTATTTT
TRBD2	TRBJ2-2	TRBV7-8	NA	CASSNSGRYTGELFF	TGTGCCAGCAGCAATAGCGGGAGGTACACCGGGGAGCTGTTTTTT
TRBD2	TRBJ2-4	TRBV4-1	NA	CASSQGTSGSGPKNIQYF	TGCGCCAGCAGCCAGGGGACTAGCGGGAGTGGGCCCAAAAACATTCAGTACTTC
NA	TRBJ2-1	TRBV4-2	NA	CASSQDRRDFHNEQFF	TGTGCCAGCAGCCAAGATCGACGGGACTTCCACAATGAGCAGTTCTTC
TRBD1	TRBJ1-1	TRBV6-6	NA	CASSPSRGRTEAFF	TGTGCCAGCAGTCCGAGCAGGGGGAGGACTGAAGCTTTCTTT
NA	TRBJ2-7	TRBV7-9	few	CASSFREEQYF	TGTGCCAGCAGCTTCCGGGAGGAGCAGTACTTC
NA	TRBJ2-3	TRBV6-1	NA	CAGGSSVSDTQYF	TGTGCCGGGGGGAGTAGCGTTTCAGATACGCAGTATTTT
TRBD2	TRBJ2-3	TRBV5-1	NA	CASSLGVAGSAGTQYF	TGCGCCAGCAGCTTGGGGGTAGCGGGGTCGGCGGGTACGCAGTATTTT
NA	TRBJ2-3	TRBV5-6	once	CASSHPDRTDTQYF	TGTGCCAGCAGCCACCCCGACAGAACAGATACGCAGTATTTT
NA	TRBJ2-1	TRBV15	NA	CATSGQKDRPTLDEQFF	TGTGCCACCAGCGGACAAAAAGACAGGCCGACGTTGGATGAGCAGTTCTTC
TRBD2	TRBJ2-1	TRBV4-3	NA	CASSQDRLAGYRNEQFF	TGCGCCAGCAGCCAAGATAGGCTAGCGGGTTATCGCAATGAGCAGTTCTTC
NA	TRBJ2-7	TRBV7-2	NA	CASSLDLRGRSEQYF	TGTGCCAGCAGCTTAGACTTAAGGGGTCGTAGCGAGCAGTACTTC
NA	TRBJ2-6	TRBV5-1	NA	CASSLERQGANVLTF	TGCGCCAGCAGCTTGGAGAGACAGGGGGCCAACGTCCTGACTTTC
NA	TRBJ2-3	TRBV7-2	NA	CASSRSGRTDTQYF	TGTGCCAGCAGCAGAAGCGGGCGCACAGATACGCAGTATTTT
TRBD1	TRBJ1-1	TRBV28	NA	CASSLGAGGLTEAFF	TGTGCCAGCAGTTTAGGGGCAGGGGGCTTGACTGAAGCTTTCTTT
TRBD1	TRBJ1-2	TRBV2	once	CARGGTGEDNGYTF	TGTGCCAGGGGGGGGACAGGGGAAGATAATGGCTACACCTTC
NA	TRBJ2-1	TRBV19	once	CASSSDRPYNEQFF	TGTGCCAGTAGCTCGGACAGACCCTACAATGAGCAGTTCTTC
TRBD1	TRBJ2-3	TRBV29-1	NA	CSVDQGVLTDTQYF	TGCAGCGTTGATCAGGGGGTACTCACAGATACGCAGTATTTT
NA	TRBJ2-1	TRBV13	NA	CASSSSRGPRSNEQFF	TGTGCCAGCAGCTCTTCCAGGGGTCCGCGAAGCAATGAGCAGTTCTTC
TRBD1	TRBJ1-3	TRBV5-4	NA	CASSFGQGGNTIYF	TGTGCCAGCAGCTTTGGACAGGGGGGAAACACCATATATTTT
TRBD1	TRBJ2-3	TRBV29-1	NA	CSAYLRDRGDTQYF	TGCAGCGCCTACCTTCGGGACAGGGGAGATACGCAGTATTTT
TRBD1	TRBJ1-5	TRBV19	NA	CASSRDRGNFYNQPQHF	TGTGCCAGTAGTAGAGACAGGGGGAACTTTTACAATCAGCCCCAGCATTTT
TRBD1	TRBJ1-4	TRBV27	NA	CASSFQGAREKLFF	TGTGCCAGCAGTTTTCAGGGGGCTCGGGAAAAACTGTTTTTT
TRBD1	TRBJ1-1	TRBV2	NA	CAKRDRENTEAFF	TGTGCCAAAAGGGACAGGGAGAACACTGAAGCTTTCTTT
NA	TRBJ2-3	TRBV4-2	NA	CASSQDGRDRTDTQYF	TGTGCCAGCAGCCAAGATGGGCGGGACCGCACAGATACGCAGTATTTT
TRBD2	TRBJ2-7	TRBV4-2	NA	CASSQEVAGLSYEQYF	TGTGCCAGCAGCCAAGAAGTAGCGGGGCTCTCCTACGAGCAGTACTTC
NA	TRBJ1-3	TRBV10-3	few	CAISASAPRETGNTIYF	TGTGCCATCAGTGCGTCCGCCCCCAGGGAAACTGGAAACACCATATATTTT